This is a list of T cell receptor beta chains from one sample in a study of blood T cell repertoires in COVID-19. Sequencing was performed with immunoSEQ multiplex PCR; in TCRdb, only in-frame clones are kept and a portion is missing. The sample lists about 230,000 clones, 81% occurring once. The sequenced sample was peripheral blood. The origin of the receptors is an elderly woman with acute or convalescent COVID-19. CDR3s include the opening cysteine and the closing phenylalanine or tryptophan. The D gene is left open where the match is weak. The listing skips clone size in some rows; elsewhere it reads once, few, many or a size class.

V gene	D gene	J gene	clone size	CDR3 DNA	CDR3 protein
TRBV5-1	NA	TRBJ2-2	once	TGCGCCAGCAGCTTGGAGGTCAGGGACACCGGGGAGCTGTTTTTT	CASSLEVRDTGELFF
TRBV5-5	NA	TRBJ1-2	NA	TGTGCCAGCAGCTTGGGAGGGGGCTATGGCTACACCTTC	CASSLGGGYGYTF
TRBV5-1	NA	TRBJ2-5	NA	TGCGCCAGCAGTCTGGCCAGGGTGGGGGCAGAGACCCAGTACTTC	CASSLARVGAETQYF
TRBV6-5	TRBD2	TRBJ2-5	NA	TGTGCCAGCTCTCTGGGACTAGCGGCCCAAGAGACCCAGTACTTC	CASSLGLAAQETQYF
TRBV7-9	NA	TRBJ1-1	once	TGTGCCAGCAGCTTAGCAGAGATGAACACTGAAGCTTTCTTT	CASSLAEMNTEAFF
TRBV3-1/TRBV3-2	TRBD2	TRBJ2-1	NA	TGTGCCAGCAGCCTAACTAGCGGGAGATATGAGCAGTTCTTC	CASSLTSGRYEQFF
TRBV7-2	NA	TRBJ1-1	NA	TGTGCCAGCAGCCTAACCGGGACACAGAACACTGAAGCTTTCTTT	CASSLTGTQNTEAFF
TRBV2	TRBD1	TRBJ1-5	NA	TGTGCCAGCATTGGACAGGAGGCCAATCAGCCCCAGCATTTT	CASIGQEANQPQHF
TRBV19	TRBD2	TRBJ2-7	NA	TGTGCCGGGGAGGGGAACTACGAGCAGTACTTC	CAGEGNYEQYF
TRBV6-2/TRBV6-3	NA	TRBJ1-2	few	TGTGCCAGCAGTTACTCGACGGGGAACCACTATGGCTACACCTTC	CASSYSTGNHYGYTF
TRBV7-9	TRBD1	TRBJ2-5	NA	TGTGCCAGCAGCTTAGGGACAGGGAATCGAGAGACCCAGTACTTC	CASSLGTGNRETQYF
TRBV25-1	NA	TRBJ2-6	NA	TGTGCCAGCCTTAAGACTGCGTCTGGGGCCAACGTCCTGACTTTC	CASLKTASGANVLTF
TRBV9	TRBD1	TRBJ2-2	NA	TGTGCCAGCAGCTGGGACAGAAACACCGGGGAGCTGTTTTTT	CASSWDRNTGELFF
TRBV7-6	TRBD1	TRBJ1-1	NA	TGTGCCAGCACCCCAGGGGGCCGGAACACTGAAGCTTTCTTT	CASTPGGRNTEAFF
TRBV3-1/TRBV3-2	NA	TRBJ2-7	NA	TGTGCCAGCAGCCTTCAGCGGAAGACCTACGAGCAGTACTTC	CASSLQRKTYEQYF
TRBV3-1/TRBV3-2	NA	TRBJ1-2	NA	TGTGCCAGCAGCCAAGCGGCGGCAGGGTCGTCTAACTATGGCTACACCTTC	CASSQAAAGSSNYGYTF
TRBV5-4	NA	TRBJ2-7	NA	TGTGCCAGCAGCTTGAAGGCCGGGACTGGCTACGAGCAGTACTTC	CASSLKAGTGYEQYF